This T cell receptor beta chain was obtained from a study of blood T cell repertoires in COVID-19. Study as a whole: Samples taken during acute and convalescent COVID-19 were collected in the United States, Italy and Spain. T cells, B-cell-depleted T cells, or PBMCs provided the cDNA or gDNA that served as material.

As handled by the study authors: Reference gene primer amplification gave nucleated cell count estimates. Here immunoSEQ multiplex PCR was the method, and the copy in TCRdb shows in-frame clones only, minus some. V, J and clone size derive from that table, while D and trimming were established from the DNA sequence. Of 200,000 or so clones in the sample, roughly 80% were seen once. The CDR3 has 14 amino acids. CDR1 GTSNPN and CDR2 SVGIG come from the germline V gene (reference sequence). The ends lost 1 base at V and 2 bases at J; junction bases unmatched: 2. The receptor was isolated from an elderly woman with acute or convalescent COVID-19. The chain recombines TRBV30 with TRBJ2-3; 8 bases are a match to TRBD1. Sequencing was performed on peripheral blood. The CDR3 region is CAWSEDRDTDTQYF. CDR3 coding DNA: TGTGCCTGGAGTGAGGACAGGGACACAGATACGCAGTATTTT.